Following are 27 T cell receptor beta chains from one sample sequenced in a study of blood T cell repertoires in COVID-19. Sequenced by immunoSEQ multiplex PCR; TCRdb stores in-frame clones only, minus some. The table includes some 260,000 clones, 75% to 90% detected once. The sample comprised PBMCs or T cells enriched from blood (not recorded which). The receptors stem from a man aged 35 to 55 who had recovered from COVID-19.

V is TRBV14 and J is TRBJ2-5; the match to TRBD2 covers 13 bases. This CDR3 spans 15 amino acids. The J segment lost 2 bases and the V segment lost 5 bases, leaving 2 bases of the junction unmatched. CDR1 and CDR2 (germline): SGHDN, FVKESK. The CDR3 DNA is TGTGCCAGCAGCTGGGGACTAGCGGGGCAAGAGACCCAGTACTTC. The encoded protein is CASSWGLAGQETQYF.

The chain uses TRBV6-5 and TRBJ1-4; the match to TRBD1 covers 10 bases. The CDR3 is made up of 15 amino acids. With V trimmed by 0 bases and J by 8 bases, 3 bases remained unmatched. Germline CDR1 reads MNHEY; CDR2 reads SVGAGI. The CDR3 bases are TGTGCCAGCAGTTACTCGGGACAGGGGCGGGAAAAACTGTTTTTT. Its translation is CASSYSGQGREKLFF.

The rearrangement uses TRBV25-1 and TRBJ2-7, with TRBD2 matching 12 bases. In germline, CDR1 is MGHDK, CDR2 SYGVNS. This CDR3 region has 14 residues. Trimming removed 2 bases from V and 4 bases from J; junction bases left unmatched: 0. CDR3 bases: TGTGCCAGCAGTGAAACTAGCGGGAGGTACGAGCAGTACTTC. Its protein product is CASSETSGRYEQYF.

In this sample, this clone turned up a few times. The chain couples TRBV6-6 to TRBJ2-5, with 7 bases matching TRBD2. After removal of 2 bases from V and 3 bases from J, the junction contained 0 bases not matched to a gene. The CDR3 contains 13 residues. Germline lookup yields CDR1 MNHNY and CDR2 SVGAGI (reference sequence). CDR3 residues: CASSYGREETQYF. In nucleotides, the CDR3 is TGTGCCAGCAGTTACGGGAGGGAAGAGACCCAGTACTTC.

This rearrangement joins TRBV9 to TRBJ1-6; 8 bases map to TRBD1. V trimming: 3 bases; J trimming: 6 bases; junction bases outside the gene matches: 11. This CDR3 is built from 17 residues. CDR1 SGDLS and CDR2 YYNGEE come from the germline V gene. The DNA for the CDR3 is TGTGCCAGCAGCGAAGACAGGGGCCAACGCGGTAATTCACCCCTCCACTTT. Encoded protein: CASSEDRGQRGNSPLHF.

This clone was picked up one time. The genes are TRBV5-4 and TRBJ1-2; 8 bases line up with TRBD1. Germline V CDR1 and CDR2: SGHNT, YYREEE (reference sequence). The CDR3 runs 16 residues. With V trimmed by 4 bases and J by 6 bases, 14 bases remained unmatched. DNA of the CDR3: TGTGCCAGCAGCCCGGGGTTGGCTATGACAGGGGATGGCTACACCTTC. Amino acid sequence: CASSPGLAMTGDGYTF.

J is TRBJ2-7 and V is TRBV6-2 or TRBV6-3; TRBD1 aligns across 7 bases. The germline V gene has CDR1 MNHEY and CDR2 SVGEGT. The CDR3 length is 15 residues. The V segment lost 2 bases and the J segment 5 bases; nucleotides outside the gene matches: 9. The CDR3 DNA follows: TGTGCCAGCAGTTACCTACAGGGGTCCTGGGACGAGCAGTACTTC. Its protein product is CASSYLQGSWDEQYF.

The CDR3 DNA reads TGTGCCAGCAGATCCCTTGGAATAGCGGGACAAGAGACCCAGTACTTC. The encoded protein is CASRSLGIAGQETQYF. V gene TRBV11-2 combines with J gene TRBJ2-5; 8 bases fit TRBD2. The CDR3 consists of 16 residues. Germline V gives CDR1 SGHAT, CDR2 FQNNGV. V gave up 6 bases and J gave up 2 bases; unmatched junction bases: 11.

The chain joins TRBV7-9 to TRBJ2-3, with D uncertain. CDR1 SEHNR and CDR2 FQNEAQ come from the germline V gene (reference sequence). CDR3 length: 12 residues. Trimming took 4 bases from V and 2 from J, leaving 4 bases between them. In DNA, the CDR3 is TGTGCCAGCAGCTACTCCACAGATACGCAGTATTTT. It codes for CASSYSTDTQYF.

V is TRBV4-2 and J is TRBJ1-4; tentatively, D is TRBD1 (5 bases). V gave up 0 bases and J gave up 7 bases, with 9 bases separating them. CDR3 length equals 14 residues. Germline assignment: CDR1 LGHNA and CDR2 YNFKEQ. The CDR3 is CASSQDLQGEKLFF. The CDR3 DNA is TGTGCCAGCAGCCAAGACCTCCAGGGTGAAAAACTGTTTTTT.

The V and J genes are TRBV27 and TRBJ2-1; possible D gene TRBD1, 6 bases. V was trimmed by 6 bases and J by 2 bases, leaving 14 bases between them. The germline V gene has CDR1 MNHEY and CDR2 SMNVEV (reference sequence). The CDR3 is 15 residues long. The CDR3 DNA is TGTGCCAGCAGATTCGAGGGACACCCCTACAATGAGCAGTTCTTC. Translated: CASRFEGHPYNEQFF.

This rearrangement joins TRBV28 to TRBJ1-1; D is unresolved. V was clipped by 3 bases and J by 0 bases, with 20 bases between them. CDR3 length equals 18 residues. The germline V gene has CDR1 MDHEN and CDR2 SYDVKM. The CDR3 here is CASSFPGSSPSMNTEAFF. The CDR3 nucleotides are TGTGCCAGCAGTTTCCCCGGGTCTTCTCCTAGCATGAACACTGAAGCTTTCTTT.

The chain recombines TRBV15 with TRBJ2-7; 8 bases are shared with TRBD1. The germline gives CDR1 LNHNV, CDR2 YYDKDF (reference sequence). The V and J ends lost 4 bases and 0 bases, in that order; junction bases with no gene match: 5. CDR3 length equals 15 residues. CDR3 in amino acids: CATSTRTGTSYEQYF. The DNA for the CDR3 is TGTGCCACCAGCACAAGGACAGGGACCTCCTACGAGCAGTACTTC. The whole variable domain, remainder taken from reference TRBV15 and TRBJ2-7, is DAMVIQNPRYQVTQFGKPVTLSCSQTLNHNVMYWYQQKSSQAPKLLFHYYDKDFNNEADTPDNFQSRRPNTSFCFLDIRSPGLGDTAMYLCATSTRTGTSYEQYFGPGTRLTVT.

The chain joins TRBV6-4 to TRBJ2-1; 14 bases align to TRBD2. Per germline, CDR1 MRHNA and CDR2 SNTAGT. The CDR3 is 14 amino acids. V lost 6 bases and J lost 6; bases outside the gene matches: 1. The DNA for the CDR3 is TGTGCCAGCAGGGGACTAGCGGGGGTCAATGAGCAGTTCTTC. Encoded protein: CASRGLAGVNEQFF.

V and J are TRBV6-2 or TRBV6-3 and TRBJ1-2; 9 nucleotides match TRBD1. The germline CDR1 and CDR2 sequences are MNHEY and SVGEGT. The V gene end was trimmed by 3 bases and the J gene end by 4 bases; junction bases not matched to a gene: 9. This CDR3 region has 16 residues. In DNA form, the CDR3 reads TGTGCCAGCAGTTATACCCCCGGGACAGGGATCTATGGCTACACCTTC. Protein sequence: CASSYTPGTGIYGYTF.

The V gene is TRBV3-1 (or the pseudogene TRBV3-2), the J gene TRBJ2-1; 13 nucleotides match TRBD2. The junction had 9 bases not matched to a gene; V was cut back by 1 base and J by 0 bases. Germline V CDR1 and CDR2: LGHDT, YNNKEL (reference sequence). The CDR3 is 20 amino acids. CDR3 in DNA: TGTGCCAGCAGCCAAGTCCGGACTAGCGGGAGTTGTGGCTCCTACAATGAGCAGTTCTTC. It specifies CASSQVRTSGSCGSYNEQFF.

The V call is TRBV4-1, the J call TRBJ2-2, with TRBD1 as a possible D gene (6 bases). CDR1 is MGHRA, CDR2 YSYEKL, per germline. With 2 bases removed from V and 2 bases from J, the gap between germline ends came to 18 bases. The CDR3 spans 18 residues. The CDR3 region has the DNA TGCGCCAGCAGCCAAAGGATCGGAACAGGGAGCAACACCGGGGAGCTGTTTTTT. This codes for CASSQRIGTGSNTGELFF.

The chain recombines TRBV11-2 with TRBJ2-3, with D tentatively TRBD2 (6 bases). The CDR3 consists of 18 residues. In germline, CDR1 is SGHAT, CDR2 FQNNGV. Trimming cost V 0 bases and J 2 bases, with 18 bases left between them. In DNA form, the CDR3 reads TGTGCCAGCAGCTTAGACCCCTATCCGCGGGGCGTCACAGATACGCAGTATTTT. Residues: CASSLDPYPRGVTDTQYF.

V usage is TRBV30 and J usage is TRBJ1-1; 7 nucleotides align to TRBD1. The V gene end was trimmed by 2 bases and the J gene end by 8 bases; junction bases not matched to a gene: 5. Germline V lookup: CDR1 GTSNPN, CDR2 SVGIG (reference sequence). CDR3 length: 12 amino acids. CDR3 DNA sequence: TGTGCCTGGAGTTTTGGAGGGGGCGAAGCTTTCTTT. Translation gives CAWSFGGGEAFF.

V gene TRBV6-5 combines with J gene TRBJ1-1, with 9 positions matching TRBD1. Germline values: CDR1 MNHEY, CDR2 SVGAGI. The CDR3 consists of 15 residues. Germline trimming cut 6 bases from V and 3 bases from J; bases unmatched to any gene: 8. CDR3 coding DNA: TGTGCCAGCAGAACCGGGACAGGGTACTACACTGAAGCTTTCTTT. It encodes CASRTGTGYYTEAFF.

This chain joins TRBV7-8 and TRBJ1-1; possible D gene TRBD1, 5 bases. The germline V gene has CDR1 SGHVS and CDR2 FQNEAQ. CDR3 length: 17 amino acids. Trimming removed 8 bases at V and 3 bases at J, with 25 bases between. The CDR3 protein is CASQPTGGVVVYTEAFF. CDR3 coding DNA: TGTGCCAGCCAGCCCACCGGGGGGGTAGTGGTGTACACTGAAGCTTTCTTT.

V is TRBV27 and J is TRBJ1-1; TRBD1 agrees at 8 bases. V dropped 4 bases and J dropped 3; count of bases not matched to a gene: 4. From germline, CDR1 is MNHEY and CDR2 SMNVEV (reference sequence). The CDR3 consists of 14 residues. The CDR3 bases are TGTGCCAGCAGTTCGACAGGGGCGTACACTGAAGCTTTCTTT. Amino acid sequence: CASSSTGAYTEAFF.

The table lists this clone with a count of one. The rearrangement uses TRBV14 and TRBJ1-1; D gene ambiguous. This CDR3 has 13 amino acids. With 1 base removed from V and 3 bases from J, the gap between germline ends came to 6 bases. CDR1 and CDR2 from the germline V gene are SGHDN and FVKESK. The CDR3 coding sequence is TGTGCCAGCAGCCAAGGGAGGTACACTGAAGCTTTCTTT. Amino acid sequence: CASSQGRYTEAFF.

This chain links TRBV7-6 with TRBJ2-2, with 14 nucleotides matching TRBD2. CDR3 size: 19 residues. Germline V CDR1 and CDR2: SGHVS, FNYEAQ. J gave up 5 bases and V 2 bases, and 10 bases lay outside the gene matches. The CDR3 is CASSLRGGTSGRRTGELFF. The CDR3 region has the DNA TGTGCCAGCAGCTTAAGGGGCGGGACTAGCGGGAGAAGAACCGGGGAGCTGTTTTTT.

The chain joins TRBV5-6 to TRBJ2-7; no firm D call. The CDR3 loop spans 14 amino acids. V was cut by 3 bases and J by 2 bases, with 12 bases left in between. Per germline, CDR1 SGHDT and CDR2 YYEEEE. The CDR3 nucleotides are TGTGCCAGCAGCTCGATAGCCATGGCCTACGAGCAGTACTTC. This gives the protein CASSSIAMAYEQYF.

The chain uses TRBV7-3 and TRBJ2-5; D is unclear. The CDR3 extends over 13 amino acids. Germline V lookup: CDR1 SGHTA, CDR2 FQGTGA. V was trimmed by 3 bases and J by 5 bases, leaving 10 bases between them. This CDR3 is CASSFGGLETQYF. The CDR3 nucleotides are TGTGCCAGCAGCTTCGGCGGATTGGAGACCCAGTACTTC.

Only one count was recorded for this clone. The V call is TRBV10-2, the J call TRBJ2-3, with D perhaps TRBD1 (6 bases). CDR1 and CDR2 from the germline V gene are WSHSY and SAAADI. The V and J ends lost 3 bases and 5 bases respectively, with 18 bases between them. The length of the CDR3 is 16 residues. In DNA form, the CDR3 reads TGCGCCAGCAGTGATTGGACAGCCCGAAAAGGAGATACGCAGTATTTT. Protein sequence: CASSDWTARKGDTQYF.